This T cell receptor (beta chain) was recovered during a study of blood T cells in healthy people across ages. Study results and limitations: Donors of long life had a larger count of naive CD4+ cells and greater diversity than aged donors. For the donors, CMV status was unknown and possibly confounded expanded clonotype changes.

Isolation per sample recovered at least 7 million PBMCs. Turning to this clonotype: What it binds is unknown.

The germline V and J ends were trimmed by 3 bases and 5 bases, with 10 bases remaining between them. Germline V lookup: CDR1 DFQATT, CDR2 SNEGSKA (reference sequence). The CDR3 loop spans 12 amino acids. Using a J-beta primer mix together with a sample-barcoded 5' primer, a second PCR was run for roughly 7 to 11 cycles. All samples gave at least 2.5 million CDR3-containing paired-end reads. From the 5' RACE reads, TCRdb called clonotypes with MiXCR, one entry per CDR3 protein. The sample lists 850,000 to 1,300,000 distinct CDR3 sequences, under 45% occurring once. The sequence was obtained from a woman in her sixties or seventies in good health. Sequenced input: blood. The chain carries TRBV20-1 and TRBJ2-5, with TRBD2 as a possible D gene (5 bases). The DNA of the CDR3 is TGCAGTGCTAGGACTACTTCCGAGACCCAGTACTTC. Its translation is CSARTTSETQYF.